The next 6 T cell receptor beta chains were all read from a single sample in a study of post-analysis software for immune sequencing data. No antigen is known for these receptors. Overall study results and limits: Patients had higher frequencies than controls of roughly 5 TRBV segments, including TRBV5-6, TRBV5-1 and TRBV20-1.

The TCR beta cDNA libraries carried unique molecular identifiers. One entry per CDR3 protein results from TCRdb running MiXCR on the PCR reads. The sample has 650,000 to 900,000 distinct CDR3 sequences; around 46% are singletons. Sequencing was done on a sample of blood. The receptors come from a girl aged 5-17 years with multiple sclerosis.

The rearrangement uses TRBV7-2 and TRBJ2-7; no clear D gene. Trimming took 0 bases from V and 11 from J, leaving 11 bases between them. This CDR3 region has 12 residues. Germline V gene lookup returns CDR1 SGHTA and CDR2 FQGNSA. The CDR3 region has the DNA TGTGCCAGCAGCTTAGCCCCCCCGCTGGAGTACTTC. This translates into CASSLAPPLEYF.

V usage is TRBV29-1 and J usage is TRBJ2-7; 13 nucleotides align to TRBD2. CDR3 length: 18 amino acids. V trimming: 4 bases; J trimming: 4 bases; junction bases outside the gene matches: 16. Germline V gene data show CDR1 as SQVTM and CDR2 as ANQGSEA. The CDR3 here is CSVGSRTSGSQGPYEQYF. Here the CDR3 DNA reads TGCAGCGTTGGATCCCGGACTAGCGGGAGTCAGGGACCTTACGAGCAGTACTTC.

CDR3 in DNA: TGTGCCAGCAGTCTAGGCCCGGGCCGGGAACGAAGCAATGAGCAGTTCTTC. Its protein is CASSLGPGRERSNEQFF. The chain has TRBV12-3 or TRBV12-4 and TRBJ2-1; tentative D call: TRBD2 (5 bases). The CDR3 covers 17 residues. V gave up 5 bases and J gave up 6 bases, with 23 bases separating them.

This clonotype appeared a few times. J is TRBJ2-1 and V is TRBV29-1; D may match TRBD1 or TRBD2 (5 bases each). The V gene's germline CDR1 is SQVTM and CDR2 ANQGSEA. This CDR3 comprises 13 residues. Trimming removed 6 bases from V and 4 bases from J, with 13 bases in between. CDR3: CSVPGRPYNEQFF. The CDR3 coding sequence is TGCAGCGTCCCGGGACGCCCGTACAATGAGCAGTTCTTC.

V usage is TRBV4-1 and J usage is TRBJ2-1; D unresolved. The J call may be mistaken, given a closer DNA end match to TRBJ2-7. Germline assignment: CDR1 MGHRA and CDR2 YSYEKL. The CDR3 is made up of 13 amino acids. Written as DNA, the CDR3 is TGCGCCAGCAGCCAAGGAGTGGGCGGCGAGCAGTACTTC. It yields the protein CASSQGVGGEQYF.

This chain connects TRBV10-3 to TRBJ2-1, with D possibly called TRBD1 or TRBD2 (6 bases each). V gave up 6 bases and J gave up 4 bases, with 25 bases separating them. This CDR3 is 18 amino acids long. Germline V gene lookup returns CDR1 ENHRY and CDR2 SYGVKD. The CDR3 nucleotides read TGTGCCATCAGCAGGGGAGATGGTCCCGGAGGGGGATACAATGAGCAGTTCTTC. Translation gives CAISRGDGPGGGYNEQFF.